This TCR beta chain is drawn from a study of identical twins. Overall study findings and caveats: Models predicted less out-of-frame TCR alpha sharing in monozygotic twins than was found. Cord blood beta clonotypes that were abundant carried fewer insertions, and memory repertoires showed no such trend.

TCRdb processed the 5' RACE reads anew with MiXCR; each CDR3 protein has one entry. The data show hundreds of thousands of distinct CDR3 sequences, 9% to 15% seen once. The CDR3 totals 16 residues. Germline CDR1 is KGHSH and CDR2 is LQKENI. V was clipped by 3 bases and J by 4 bases; unmatched bases: 11. This clonotype was found a few times. Its target is not known. These data were likewise used in another study, on yellow fever vaccine responses in identical twins. Per that study: Twins reportedly mounted vaccine T cell responses that seemed partly convergent, partly personalized.

This TCR derives from a woman aged 18-29 years in good health. The V call is TRBV18, the J call TRBJ2-5; 7 nucleotides agree with TRBD1. The source material was PBMCs. CDR3 sequence reads: CASSPKLQGRSETQYF. CDR3 nucleotides: TGTGCCAGCTCACCGAAATTACAGGGGCGTTCAGAGACCCAGTACTTC.